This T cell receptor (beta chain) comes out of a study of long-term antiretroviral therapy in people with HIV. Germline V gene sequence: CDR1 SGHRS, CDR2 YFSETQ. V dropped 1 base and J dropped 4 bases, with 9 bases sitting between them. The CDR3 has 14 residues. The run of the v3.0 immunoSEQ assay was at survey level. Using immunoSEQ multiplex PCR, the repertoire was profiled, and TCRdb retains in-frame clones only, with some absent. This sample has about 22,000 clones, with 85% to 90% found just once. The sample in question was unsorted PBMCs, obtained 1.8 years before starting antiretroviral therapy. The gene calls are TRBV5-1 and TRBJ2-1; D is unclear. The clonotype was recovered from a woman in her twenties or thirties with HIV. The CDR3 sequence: CASSLFPRYNEQFF. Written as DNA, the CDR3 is TGCGCCAGCAGCTTGTTCCCCCGTTACAATGAGCAGTTCTTC.